A single sample is the source of the 10 T cell receptor beta chains below, sequenced in a study of blood T cell repertoires in COVID-19. The repertoire was sequenced with immunoSEQ multiplex PCR; TCRdb's copy has only in-frame clones and lacks some. The profile shows 200,000 to 250,000 clones, roughly 84% of them singletons. Sample: peripheral blood. These receptors were taken from a woman between 50 and 59 years old with acute or convalescent COVID-19.

The table lists this clone with a few counts. The chain carries TRBV7-9 and TRBJ2-7, with unresolved D. Germline CDR1 reads SEHNR; CDR2 reads FQNEAQ (reference sequence). This CDR3 has 12 amino acids. Trimming cost V 4 bases and J 5 bases, with 9 bases left between them. The CDR3 DNA follows: TGTGCCAGCAGCTCTAGTGTTCACGAGCAGTACTTC. Translated, it gives CASSSSVHEQYF.

The chain couples TRBV2 to TRBJ2-7; weak D call: TRBD1 (6 bases). The CDR3 loop spans 13 amino acids. Germline loops: CDR1 SNHLY, CDR2 FYNNEI. With 7 bases removed from V and 4 bases from J, the gap between germline ends came to 14 bases. CDR3 loop: CASKGRGEYEQYF. CDR3 sequence (DNA): TGTGCCAGCAAGGGCAGGGGCGAGTACGAGCAGTACTTC.

V is TRBV6-4 and J is TRBJ1-1; 9 positions agree with TRBD1. The germline CDR1 and CDR2 sequences are MRHNA and SNTAGT. V shed 5 bases, J shed 7 bases, and the junction held 8 bases outside the gene matches. The CDR3 loop spans 14 amino acids. The CDR3 nucleotides are TGTGCCAGCAGTCTCCGGACAGGGGAAAGTGAAGCTTTCTTT. It codes for CASSLRTGESEAFF.

The genes are TRBV27 and TRBJ1-6, with D hard to call. Trimming removed 2 bases from V and 0 bases from J, with 11 bases in between. The germline V gene encodes CDR1 MNHEY and CDR2 SMNVEV (reference sequence). The CDR3 spans 17 residues. CDR3 in DNA: TGTGCCAGCAGTTTAAGTTCAGGCAGCTCCTATAATTCACCCCTCCACTTT. Its translation is CASSLSSGSSYNSPLHF.

The chain carries TRBV28 and TRBJ2-7; TRBD2 might be the D (5 bases). The CDR3 covers 12 residues. The ends were cut back, 2 bases at V and 5 bases at J, with 7 bases in the middle. CDR1 and CDR2 (germline): MDHEN, SYDVKM. The CDR3 nucleotides read TGTGCCAGCAGTTTAGCGGGCAACGAGCAGTACTTC. This gives the protein CASSLAGNEQYF.

CDR3 sequence (DNA): TGTGCCAGCGGTCACAGGGCAACTAATGAAAAACTGTTTTTT. Translation gives CASGHRATNEKLFF. The chain couples TRBV27 to TRBJ1-4; D possibly corresponds to TRBD1 (6 bases). Germline loops: CDR1 MNHEY, CDR2 SMNVEV (reference sequence). The CDR3 runs to 14 residues. The V and J ends lost 8 bases and 0 bases respectively, with 10 bases between them.

In regard to this clone: The conserved phenylalanine or tryptophan is not found at the CDR3 terminus, so this likely reflects a read error. The DNA is left out, because the CDR3 cannot be placed on it with certainty; the CDR3 is given as TCRdb lists it. J is TRBJ1-6 and V is TRBV27. Germline CDR1 MNHEY, CDR2 SMNVEV (reference sequence). The CDR3 extends over 9 residues, inclusive of both ends. CDR3 amino acids: CASTRGALT.

The CDR3 is CASSLFSTGVNTEAFF. The CDR3 bases are TGTGCCAGCAGCTTATTTTCGACAGGGGTTAACACTGAAGCTTTCTTT. The chain joins TRBV5-8 to TRBJ1-1; 8 nucleotides match TRBD1. The CDR3 has 16 amino acids. Germline trimming cut 2 bases from V and 2 bases from J; bases unmatched to any gene: 8. CDR1 and CDR2 from the germline V gene are SGHTS and YDEGEE.

This clone appeared a few times. CDR3 residues: CASSQRDRGPYEQYF. CDR3 bases: TGTGCCAGCAGCCAAAGGGACAGGGGGCCCTACGAGCAGTACTTC. This chain uses TRBV4-2 with TRBJ2-7; TRBD1 aligns across 12 bases. Unmatched junction bases numbered 1, after V lost 2 bases and J lost 2 bases. The germline V gene encodes CDR1 LGHNA and CDR2 YNFKEQ. The CDR3 runs 15 residues.

The rearrangement uses TRBV7-6 and TRBJ2-5, with D maybe TRBD2 (5 bases). The CDR3 contains 15 residues. Trimming pared 1 base from V and 3 bases from J, leaving 12 bases between. Germline V lookup: CDR1 SGHVS, CDR2 FNYEAQ. Here the CDR3 reads CASSLVGVMKETQYF. The CDR3 bases are TGTGCCAGCAGCTTAGTCGGGGTAATGAAAGAGACCCAGTACTTC.